Shown below are 8 T cell receptor beta chains from a single sample sequenced in a study of blood T cell repertoires in COVID-19. Using immunoSEQ multiplex PCR, the repertoire was profiled, and TCRdb retains in-frame clones only, with some absent. The table has under 400,000 clones, about 90% seen once; the top ten hold about 10%. Sample: peripheral blood. Every receptor here comes from a woman in her thirties with COVID-19, enrolled during active disease.

This rearrangement joins TRBV28 to TRBJ2-1, with TRBD2 as a possible D gene (6 bases). V was pared by 3 bases and J by 7 bases, with 10 bases between. Germline CDR1 reads MDHEN; CDR2 reads SYDVKM. The CDR3 loop spans 13 amino acids. The CDR3 region has the DNA TGTGCCAGCAGTTTGGACTATGAGAATGAGCAGTTCTTC. Protein sequence: CASSLDYENEQFF.

CDR3 nucleotides: TGTGCCAGTGCGATTACCGGGACAGGGACCTACGAGCAGTACTTC. Its protein product is CASAITGTGTYEQYF. The rearrangement uses TRBV19 and TRBJ2-7; TRBD1 aligns across 9 bases. The V segment lost 8 bases and the J segment 2 bases; nucleotides outside the gene matches: 10. Germline loops: CDR1 LNHDA, CDR2 SQIVND (reference sequence). This CDR3 has 15 residues. Drawing the rest from reference TRBV19 and TRBJ2-7, the complete variable domain is DGGITQSPKYLFRKEGQNVTLSCEQNLNHDAMYWYRQDPGQGLRLIYYSQIVNDFQKGDIAEGYSVSREKKESFPLTVTSAQKNPTAFYLCASAITGTGTYEQYFGPGTRLTVT.

As for this clone: One junction end does not reproduce the germline sequence, and a read error may be involved. The chain has TRBV7-9 and TRBJ2-7, with 8 bases lining up with TRBD1. The CDR3 is made up of 13 amino acids. Germline lookup yields CDR1 SEHNR and CDR2 FQNEAQ (reference sequence). The CDR3 sequence is CASTAGTGVYYDF. The CDR3 DNA follows: TGTGCCAGCACCGCGGGGACAGGAGTCTACTACGACTTC.

V gene TRBV7-2 combines with J gene TRBJ2-7; 9 bases agree with TRBD1. This CDR3 spans 14 amino acids. V trimming: 8 bases; J trimming: 2 bases; junction bases outside the gene matches: 7. Germline V gene data show CDR1 as SGHTA and CDR2 as FQGNSA. Written as DNA, the CDR3 is TGTGCCAGCTCCCTCGGGACAGGGACCTACGAGCAGTACTTC. Its protein is CASSLGTGTYEQYF.

The chain carries TRBV5-1 and TRBJ2-7, with 12 bases fitting TRBD2. Germline V gives CDR1 SGHRS, CDR2 YFSETQ. This CDR3 has 15 residues. V dropped 5 bases and J dropped 5; count of bases not matched to a gene: 8. The CDR3 nucleotides read TGCGCCAGCAGAACCCTAGCGGGAGGGGGCCACGAGCAGTACTTC. Residues: CASRTLAGGGHEQYF.

The CDR3 DNA is TGTGCCAGCAGCACCCCTGGACAGGGAAATTCACCCCTCCACTTT. It is translated as CASSTPGQGNSPLHF. This chain uses TRBV9 with TRBJ1-6, with 8 bases lining up with TRBD1. V trimming: 4 bases; J trimming: 7 bases; junction bases outside the gene matches: 7. In germline, CDR1 is SGDLS, CDR2 YYNGEE. The CDR3 extends over 15 amino acids.

The V and J genes are TRBV28 and TRBJ1-1; 8 nucleotides match TRBD1. Losses at the gene ends were 5 bases for V and 3 bases for J; bases not matched to a gene: 8. This CDR3 is 15 amino acids long. Germline values: CDR1 MDHEN, CDR2 SYDVKM. The CDR3 region has the DNA TGTGCCAGCAGTGACCGGACAGGGAGGGACACTGAAGCTTTCTTT. Translated, it gives CASSDRTGRDTEAFF.

This chain joins TRBV12-3 or TRBV12-4 and TRBJ2-7; perhaps TRBD1 as D (6 bases). The CDR3 totals 13 residues. With 3 bases removed from V and 4 bases from J, the gap between germline ends came to 10 bases. This chain's CDR3 is CASSFGQGYEQYF. CDR3 bases: TGTGCCAGCAGTTTTGGGCAGGGGTACGAGCAGTACTTC.